This T cell receptor beta chain was sequenced for a study of CD4+ T cells in melanoma. Overall study results and limits: CD8+ T cell, macrophage and B cell function reportedly correlated with neoantigen-specific CD4+ T cells. In melanoma, neoantigen-specific CD4+ T cells reportedly differed in differentiation state.

Measured with immunoSEQ multiplex PCR; TCRdb has only the in-frame clones, and not every one. The sample holds some 11,000 clones, roughly two thirds seen once. Notes on this clone: Its target is unknown.

Source material: cells from a culture (not recorded whether cultured in vitro). This TCR came from a human donor with melanoma.

The CDR3 loop reads CASSALRNTIYF. CDR3 sequence (DNA): TGTGCCAGTAGTGCTCTGAGAAACACCATATATTTT. J is TRBJ1-3 and V is TRBV19, with D hard to call. Trimming cost V 5 bases and J 5 bases, with 7 bases left between them. This CDR3 spans 12 amino acids. The germline gives CDR1 LNHDA, CDR2 SQIVND (reference sequence).